What follows is one TCR beta chain and its context. No antigen is known for it. Sequencing targeted expressed TCRB transcripts, as all isolated RNA had been reverse transcribed. Produced via immunoSEQ multiplex PCR; TCRdb's table is partial and in-frame only. The sample records hundreds of thousands of clones, about 14% being singletons. Trimming took 11 bases from V and 3 from J, leaving 14 bases between them. The CDR3 spans 14 residues. CDR1 MDHEN and CDR2 SYDVKM come from the germline V gene. This sample was included in a study of beta chain features in type 1 diabetes. Study results and limitations: When Type 1 diabetes patients were examined, their TCRB CDR3s proved moderately but significantly shorter in all four CD4+ subsets.

The clonotype originates from a man younger than 30 with type 1 diabetes. Sequenced: naive CD4+ T cells from blood. The chain combines TRBV28 with TRBJ2-6, with a weak D call TRBD1 (6 bases). The CDR3 spells CAALGGGGANVLTF. Written as DNA, the CDR3 is TGTGCCGCACTAGGGGGTGGTGGGGCCAACGTCCTGACTTTC.